This T cell receptor (beta chain) originates from a study of shared clonotypes between healthy human individuals. Unmatched junction bases numbered 20, after V lost 3 bases and J lost 10 bases. The germline V gene has CDR1 WNHNN and CDR2 SYGVQD (reference sequence). The CDR3 sequence is 17 residues long. Sequencing was performed with immunoSEQ multiplex PCR; in TCRdb, only in-frame clones are kept and a portion is missing. Among roughly 1,600,000 clones listed, approximately 98.5% were seen once. The rearrangement links TRBV10-1 to TRBJ2-7, with 8 bases aligning to TRBD1. The receptor was derived from a man aged 30 to 45 in good health. Sequenced input: naive CD4+ T cells sorted from blood. Indicated subset: CD45RA+ positively selected. Here the CDR3 DNA reads TGCGCCAGCAGTGATGACCCGACATCGCAACAGGGGGGTGGCCAGTACTTC. Protein sequence: CASSDDPTSQQGGGQYF.